The present entry profiles one T cell receptor (beta chain) with its context. Its matching antigen is unknown. The data belong to a study of T-cell memory formation after mild COVID-19. Study observations and caveats: There were some responding clones in pre-infection memory, which suggested that cross-reactive memory had joined. Mainly in CM and EM were contracting CD4+ clones; CD8+ were in EMRA.

V was trimmed by 1 base and J by 5 bases, leaving 12 bases between them. Looked up from germline, CDR1 is SSHAT and CDR2 is FNYEAQ (reference sequence). CDR3 length: 15 residues. 5'RACE primed from the constant segment yielded TCR alpha and TCR beta cDNA libraries bearing sample barcodes and UMIs. TCRdb re-called the 5' RACE reads through MiXCR, storing one row per CDR3 protein. The sample has 300,000 to 400,000 distinct CDR3 sequences; 25% to 30% are singletons. The sequence was collected from an adult woman who had mild COVID-19 (a few samples of this study predate the infection). Cell type and time point are not known. Sequencing was carried out using PBMCs or a T cell subset sorted from them (not recorded which). This rearrangement joins TRBV7-7 to TRBJ2-1, with a possible D match to TRBD2 (5 bases). The CDR3 is CASSLDGGPNNEQFF. The CDR3 DNA reads as TGTGCCAGCAGCTTAGATGGAGGCCCGAACAATGAGCAGTTCTTC.